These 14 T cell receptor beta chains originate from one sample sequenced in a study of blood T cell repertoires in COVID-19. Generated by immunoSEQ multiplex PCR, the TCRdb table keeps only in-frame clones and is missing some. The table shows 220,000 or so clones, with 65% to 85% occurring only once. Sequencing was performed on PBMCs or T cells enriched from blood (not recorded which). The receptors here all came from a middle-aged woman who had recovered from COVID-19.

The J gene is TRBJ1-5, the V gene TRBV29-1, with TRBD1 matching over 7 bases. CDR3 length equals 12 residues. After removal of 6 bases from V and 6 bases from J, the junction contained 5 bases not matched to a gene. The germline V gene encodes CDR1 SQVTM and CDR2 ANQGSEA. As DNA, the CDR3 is TGCAGCGTCCAGACAGGGCCTCAGCCCCAGCATTTT. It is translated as CSVQTGPQPQHF.

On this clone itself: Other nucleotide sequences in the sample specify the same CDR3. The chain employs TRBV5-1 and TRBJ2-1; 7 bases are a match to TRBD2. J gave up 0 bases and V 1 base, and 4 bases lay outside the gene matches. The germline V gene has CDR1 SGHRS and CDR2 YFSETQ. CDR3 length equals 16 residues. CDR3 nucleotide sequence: TGCGCCAGCAGCTTGTCGGGCGGGAGCTCCTACAATGAGCAGTTCTTC. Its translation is CASSLSGGSSYNEQFF.

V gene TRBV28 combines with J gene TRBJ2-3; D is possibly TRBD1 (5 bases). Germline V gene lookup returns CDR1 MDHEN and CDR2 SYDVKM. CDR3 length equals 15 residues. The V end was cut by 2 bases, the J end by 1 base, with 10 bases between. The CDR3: CASSLQGGGTDTQYF. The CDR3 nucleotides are TGTGCCAGCAGTTTACAGGGTGGGGGCACAGATACGCAGTATTTT.

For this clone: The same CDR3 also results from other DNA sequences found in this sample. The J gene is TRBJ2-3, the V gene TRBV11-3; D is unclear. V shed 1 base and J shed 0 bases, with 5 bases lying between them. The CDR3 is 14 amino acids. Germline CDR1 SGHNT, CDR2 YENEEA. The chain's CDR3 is CASSLGGSTDTQYF. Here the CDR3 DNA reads TGTGCCAGCAGCTTAGGAGGTAGCACAGATACGCAGTATTTT.

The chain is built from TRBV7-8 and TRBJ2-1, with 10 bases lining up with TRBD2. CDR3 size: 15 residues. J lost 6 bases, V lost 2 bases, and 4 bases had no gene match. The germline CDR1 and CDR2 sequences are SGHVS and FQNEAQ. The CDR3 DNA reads TGTGCCAGCAGCTTACGTAGCGGGAGGCTCAATGAGCAGTTCTTC. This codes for CASSLRSGRLNEQFF.

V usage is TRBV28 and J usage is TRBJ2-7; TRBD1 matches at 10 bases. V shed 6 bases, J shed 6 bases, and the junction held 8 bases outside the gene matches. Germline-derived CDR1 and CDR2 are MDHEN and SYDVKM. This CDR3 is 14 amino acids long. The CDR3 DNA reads TGTGCCAGCAGGCGACAGGGGGCGCCGGCCGAGCAGTACTTC. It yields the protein CASRRQGAPAEQYF.

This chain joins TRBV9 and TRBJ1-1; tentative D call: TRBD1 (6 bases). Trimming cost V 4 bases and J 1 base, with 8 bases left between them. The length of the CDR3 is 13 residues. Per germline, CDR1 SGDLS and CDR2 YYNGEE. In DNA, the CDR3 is TGTGCCAGCAGCAGGACAGCGAACACTGAAGCTTTCTTT. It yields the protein CASSRTANTEAFF.

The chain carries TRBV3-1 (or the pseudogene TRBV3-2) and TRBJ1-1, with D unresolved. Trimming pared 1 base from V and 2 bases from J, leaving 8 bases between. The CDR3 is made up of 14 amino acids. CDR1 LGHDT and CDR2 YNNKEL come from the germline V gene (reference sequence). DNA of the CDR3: TGTGCCAGCAGCCAAGGTCTGTTAAACACTGAAGCTTTCTTT. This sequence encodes CASSQGLLNTEAFF.

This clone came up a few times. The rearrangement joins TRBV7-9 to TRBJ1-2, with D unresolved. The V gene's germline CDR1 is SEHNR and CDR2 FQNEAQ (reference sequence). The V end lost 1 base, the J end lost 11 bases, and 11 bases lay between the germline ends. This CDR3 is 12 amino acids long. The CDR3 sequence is CASSLDSTVYTF. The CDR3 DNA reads TGTGCCAGCAGCTTAGACAGCACGGTGTACACCTTC.

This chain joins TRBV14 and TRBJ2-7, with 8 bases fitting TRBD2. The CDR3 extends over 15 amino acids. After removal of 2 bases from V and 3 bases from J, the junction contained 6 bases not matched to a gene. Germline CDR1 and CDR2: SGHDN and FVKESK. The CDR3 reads CASSQQIAGFYEQYF. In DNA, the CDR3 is TGTGCCAGCAGCCAACAGATAGCGGGATTCTACGAGCAGTACTTC.

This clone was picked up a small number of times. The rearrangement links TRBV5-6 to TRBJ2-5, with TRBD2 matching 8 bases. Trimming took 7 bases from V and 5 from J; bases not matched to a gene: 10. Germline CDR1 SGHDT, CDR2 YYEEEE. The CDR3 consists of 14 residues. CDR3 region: CASELGTRLETQYF. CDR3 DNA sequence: TGTGCCAGCGAGCTTGGGACTAGACTTGAGACCCAGTACTTC.

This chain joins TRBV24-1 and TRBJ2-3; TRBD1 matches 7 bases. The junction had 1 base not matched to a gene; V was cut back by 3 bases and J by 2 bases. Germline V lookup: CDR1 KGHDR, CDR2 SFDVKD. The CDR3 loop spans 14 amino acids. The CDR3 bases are TGTGCCACCAGTGATCAGGGGGACACAGATACGCAGTATTTT. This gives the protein CATSDQGDTDTQYF.

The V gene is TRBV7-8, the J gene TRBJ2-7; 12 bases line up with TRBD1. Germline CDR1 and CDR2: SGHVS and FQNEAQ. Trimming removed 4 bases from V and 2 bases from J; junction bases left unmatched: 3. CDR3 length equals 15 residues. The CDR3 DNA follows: TGTGCCAGCAGCTGGGGGACAGGGGGCGCCTACGAGCAGTACGTC. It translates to CASSWGTGGAYEQYV.

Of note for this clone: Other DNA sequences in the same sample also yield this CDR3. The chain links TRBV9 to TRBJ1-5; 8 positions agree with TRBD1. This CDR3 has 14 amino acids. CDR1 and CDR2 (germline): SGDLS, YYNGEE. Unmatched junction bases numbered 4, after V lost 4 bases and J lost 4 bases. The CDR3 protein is CASSPGGGNQPQHF. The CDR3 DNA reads TGTGCCAGCAGCCCAGGGGGCGGGAATCAGCCCCAGCATTTT. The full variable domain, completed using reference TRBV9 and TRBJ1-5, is DSGVTQTPKHLITATGQRVTLRCSPRSGDLSVYWYQQSLDQGLQFLIQYYNGEERAKGNILERFSAQQFPDLHSELNLSSLELGDSALYFCASSPGGGNQPQHFGDGTRLSIL.